What follows is one T cell receptor beta chain and its context. Trimming took off 2 bases at V and 0 bases at J, with 12 bases between the two ends. The CDR3 extends over 16 amino acids. Germline CDR1 is MDHEN and CDR2 is SYDVKM. This entry is derived from a study of blood T cell repertoires in COVID-19. Study background: Researchers got acute and convalescent COVID-19 samples from the United States, Italy and Spain. The cDNA or gDNA used as material had been derived from T cells, B-cell-depleted T cells, or PBMCs.

Original processing methods: Nucleated cell number was recorded as an estimate derived from reference gene primer amplification. Assay: immunoSEQ multiplex PCR; the TCRdb copy retains only in-frame clones and omits some. V, J and clone size reflect that table, while D and trimming were determined from the DNA. Of fewer than 350,000 clones in the sample, approximately 91% were seen once. Sequencing input: PBMCs or T cells enriched from blood (not recorded which). The chain has TRBV28 and TRBJ2-3; D unresolved. This receptor was identified in a woman between 35 and 50 years old with acute COVID-19. The CDR3 nucleotides are TGTGCCAGCAGTTTAGGGCAAAGGCTTAGCACAGATACGCAGTATTTT. Translated, it gives CASSLGQRLSTDTQYF.